This T cell receptor beta chain was sequenced during a study of spatial heterogeneity in lung cancer (dated by TCRdb to the late 2010s). Background on the whole study: Beta-chain transcripts were consistently detected in greater numbers than alpha-chain transcripts, which likely reflects a higher abundance of beta-chain transcripts. TCR transcript counts in tumor regions correlated strongly with a T cell transcriptional module score from matched bulk RNA-seq. Both alpha and beta chains were TCR-sequenced in samples taken at surgery, namely 220 tumor regions, fewer than 80 matched nontumor lung samples and some 53 PBMC samples. The study linked features of the TCR repertoire to counts of nonsynonymous mutations, which were determined by whole-exome sequencing of tumor tissue. In the raw uncorrected reads, each unique combination of TCR and UMI appeared on average more than ten times. In non-small cell lung cancer, the study made a quantitative comparison of TCR alpha and beta repertoires among multiple tumor regions, matched nontumor lung and blood. Beyond this particular receptor, the publication reports: TCR-seq coverage of tumor T cells was estimated to be only roughly 7% for alpha chains and more than 11% for beta chains. A correlation was observed between the number of expanded intratumoral alpha and beta TCRs and the tumor nonsynonymous mutation count. Additional single-cell paired TCR alpha and beta sequencing was considered necessary to confirm, at a functional level, the hypothesis that regional TCRs recognize regional mutations. Counts of ubiquitous and regional expanded TCRs correlated with counts of ubiquitous and regional nonsynonymous mutations, respectively.

Interpreted using the paper, the time point label stands for: sample taken at primary tumor resection. Donors were 72 patients with early-stage, untreated non-small cell lung cancer from the lung TRACERx cohort. TCR sequencing used whole RNA extracted from tumor and nontumor lung tissue, or from cryopreserved PBMC samples, without cell sorting. Patients were selected for TCR sequencing only if sufficient RNA was available from at least two tumor regions. Tumor and adjacent nontumor lung specimens were reviewed by a lung pathologist before selection. Library prep was done by 5' RACE. The instrument was a NextSeq 500. The TCR library protocol attached a unique molecular identifier to each TCR cDNA molecule to allow correction of PCR and sequencing errors. From the authors' description of their analysis: TCR identification, UMI-based error correction and CDR3 extraction were performed with Decombinator tools. TCRs above a frequency of 2 per 1,000, corresponding to the top 1% of the tumor frequency distribution, were defined as expanded. Expanded tumor TCRs statistically deemed absent (corrected P<0.05) from at least one tumor region were classed as regional, and all other expanded tumor TCRs were classed as ubiquitous. Renyi diversity was computed with the R vegan package after each repertoire had been subsampled 100 times to 5,000 TCRs. CDR3 similarity networks were built from amino acid triplet string-kernel similarity, with CDR3s being connected when pairwise similarity was above 0.82. In TCRdb, the public reads were trimmed at Q25 with fastp and aligned with MiXCR, with productive beta chains retained. Rows are unified per CDR3 protein, each entry keeping the most common DNA and genes. None of the V and J calls come from the authors' own analysis; TCRdb made them. The sample table holds 2,500 to 3,000 distinct CDR3 sequences, of which under 55% were seen once. Of the sample, roughly 21% is held by the ten largest clones.

Comment on this clonotype: The antigen this receptor binds is unknown. Base qualities were left out, and no much larger clone turns up one base away.

The sample consisted of lung tumor tissue, taken at surgery. The TCR was taken from a male donor with early-stage non-small cell lung cancer.

The nucleotide sequence reads as follows: TGTGCCAGCAGCCGCGGACAGTCCACAGATACGCAGTATTTT. Translation gives CASSRGQSTDTQYF. The chain links TRBV7-2 with TRBJ2-3, and TRBD1 may be the D gene, going by 6 matching bases. Taken from cysteine to phenylalanine, the CDR3 has 14 residues. Only the CDR3 region is kept as DNA, spanning 42 bases read in frame from base 1. V is shortened by 5 bases, J by 2 bases, and the region joining them spans 11 bases. Reading the germline V gene gives CDR1 SGHTA and CDR2 FQGNSA.